The 21 T cell receptor beta chains in this list originate from one sample, sequenced in a study of spatial heterogeneity in lung cancer. Findings and limits, study-wide: Counts of expanded intratumoral alpha and beta TCRs tracked tumor mutation counts.

As for time point: sample taken at primary tumor resection. No antigen is known for these receptors. TCRdb reprocessed the 5' RACE reads with MiXCR, giving one entry per CDR3 protein. The sample shows about 7,000 distinct CDR3 sequences, about 3.2% of them seen only once. This specimen consisted of lung tumor tissue, obtained at surgery. Every receptor here comes from a male donor with early-stage non-small cell lung cancer.

This clonotype was observed many times. This chain uses TRBV9 with TRBJ2-7, with 10 bases identical to TRBD1. V lost 3 bases and J lost 5; bases outside the gene matches: 8. CDR3 length: 15 residues. Germline V CDR1 and CDR2: SGDLS, YYNGEE. The CDR3, as DNA: TGTGCCAGCAGCGAGCCATTGACAGGGGGCAACGAGCAGTACTTC. Protein sequence: CASSEPLTGGNEQYF.

In its sample, this clonotype was seen many times. V and J are TRBV19 and TRBJ1-5; no clear D. V was cut by 6 bases and J by 2 bases, with 14 bases left in between. The germline V gene has CDR1 LNHDA and CDR2 SQIVND (reference sequence). There are 15 residues in the CDR3. CDR3 nucleotide sequence: TGTGCCAGTAGCAGGACCTTGCTGGGCAATCAGCCCCAGCATTTT. Its protein product is CASSRTLLGNQPQHF.

This clonotype is deemed medium-sized (0.01 to 0.1%). V gene TRBV18 combines with J gene TRBJ2-2; possible D gene TRBD2, 6 bases. V lost 6 bases, J lost 4 bases, and 15 bases lay in between. The CDR3 length is 15 residues. Germline V gene data show CDR1 as KGHSH and CDR2 as LQKENI. The CDR3 loop reads CASSPGTDSTGELFF. The CDR3 bases are TGTGCCAGCTCTCCCGGGACTGACTCCACCGGGGAGCTGTTTTTT.

This clonotype was seen repeatedly, ten times or more. The CDR3 protein is CSAQRSRDEQFF. CDR3 DNA sequence: TGCAGTGCTCAGAGGTCCAGGGATGAGCAGTTCTTC. This chain joins TRBV20-1 and TRBJ2-1; D is possibly TRBD1 (5 bases). In germline, CDR1 is DFQATT, CDR2 SNEGSKA (reference sequence). The length of the CDR3 is 12 residues. The V end was cut by 5 bases, the J end by 8 bases, with 13 bases between.

This clonotype was recorded at least ten times. The CDR3 is CASSQAGIQETQYF. The CDR3 nucleotides are TGTGCCAGCAGCCAAGCAGGTATCCAAGAGACCCAGTACTTC. V gene TRBV3-1 combines with J gene TRBJ2-5; no clear D. Trimming removed 1 base from V and 1 base from J, with 7 bases in between. This CDR3 is built from 14 residues. Germline CDR1 is LGHDT and CDR2 is YNNKEL (reference sequence).

This clonotype showed up many times. The genes are TRBV10-3 and TRBJ1-5, with D perhaps matching TRBD1 (5 bases). The CDR3 extends over 11 amino acids. CDR1 and CDR2 (germline): ENHRY, SYGVKD. Trimming left V 4 bases short and J 11 bases short, with 9 bases between. The CDR3, as DNA: TGTGCCATCAGTGGAGGAGGGGCCCAGCATTTT. Translation gives CAISGGGAQHF.

As to this clonotype: This could be a read error, since a much larger clone is one nucleotide away. The chain links TRBV7-2 to TRBJ2-1, with TRBD2 matching over 8 bases. Germline CDR1 is SGHTA and CDR2 is FQGNSA. The CDR3 has 15 amino acids. As DNA, the CDR3 is TGTGCCAGCAGCGCCGAAGCGGGGGCCTACGATGAGCAGTTCTTC. This encodes CASSAEAGAYDEQFF.

This clonotype was recorded many times. This chain links TRBV7-8 with TRBJ1-5, with 10 positions matching TRBD1. Looked up from germline, CDR1 is SGHVS and CDR2 is FQNEAQ. The CDR3 totals 17 residues. J lost 0 bases, V lost 2 bases, and 4 bases had no gene match. The CDR3 bases are TGTGCCAGCAGCTTAAGGACAGGGGGTGATAGCAATCAGCCCCAGCATTTT. Amino acids: CASSLRTGGDSNQPQHF.

This clonotype was seen at least ten times. The chain combines TRBV5-1 with TRBJ2-3; D is perhaps TRBD1 or TRBD2 (5 bases each). The CDR3 runs 15 residues. Germline V gene data show CDR1 as SGHRS and CDR2 as YFSETQ. The V and J ends lost 3 bases and 4 bases respectively, with 15 bases between them. The CDR3 region has the DNA TGCGCCAGCAGCTGGGACGGGGAAATAGCAGATACGCAGTATTTT. Protein sequence: CASSWDGEIADTQYF.

This clonotype was seen many times. The J gene is TRBJ1-6, the V gene TRBV6-1; D unclear. The V gene lost 2 bases and the J gene lost 5 bases, with 4 bases spanning the gap. Germline CDR1 MNHNS, CDR2 SASEGT. The CDR3 covers 13 residues. This chain's CDR3 is CASSEQDNSPLHF. CDR3 nucleotides: TGTGCCAGCAGTGAACAGGATAATTCACCCCTCCACTTT.

In the case of this clonotype: Since no conserved phenylalanine or tryptophan closes the CDR3, a read error is the likely cause. It is unclear where the CDR3 begins or ends on the DNA, so no DNA is shown, and the CDR3 is as TCRdb lists it. The rearrangement uses TRBV18 and TRBJ2-2; TRBD2 is the table's D call and was not checked against the DNA. The CDR3 is 15 residues long, counting both termini. The germline CDR1 and CDR2 sequences are KGHSH and LQKENI. The CDR3 sequence: CASSRYQRETGELWG.

This clonotype appeared many times. The chain recombines TRBV5-6 with TRBJ2-7; the D gene is possibly TRBD1 (6 bases). The V end lost 0 bases, the J end lost 5 bases, and 6 bases lay between the germline ends. The CDR3 length is 12 residues. From germline, CDR1 is SGHDT and CDR2 YYEEEE. In nucleotides, the CDR3 is TGTGCCAGCAGCTTGGACAGGGACGAGCAGTACTTC. Protein sequence: CASSLDRDEQYF. Drawing the rest from reference TRBV5-6 and TRBJ2-7, the complete variable domain is DAGVTQSPTHLIKTRGQQVTLRCSPKSGHDTVSWYQQALGQGPQFIFQYYEEEERQRGNFPDRFSGHQFPNYSSELNVNALLLGDSALYLCASSLDRDEQYFGPGTRLTVT.

This clonotype was seen a few times. Mismatch with germline at one junction end may stem from a read error. The chain uses TRBV5-8 and TRBJ1-2; possibly TRBD1 for D (5 bases). CDR3 length equals 13 residues. The germline V gene has CDR1 SGHTS and CDR2 YDEGEE. This chain's CDR3 is CASSLSGTDGYNF. CDR3 nucleotides: TGTGCCAGCAGCTTGTCAGGGACTGATGGCTACAACTTC.

This clonotype was seen only a few times. The chain joins TRBV5-6 to TRBJ1-2, with D possibly TRBD1 on 5 matching bases. Between the trimmed V and J ends, which lost 6 bases and 4 bases, there was a span of 19 bases. The CDR3 length is 15 residues. The germline V gene has CDR1 SGHDT and CDR2 YYEEEE. This CDR3 reads CASTKPGREAYGYTF. The CDR3 coding sequence is TGTGCCAGCACCAAACCGGGACGCGAGGCCTATGGCTACACCTTC.

This clonotype occurred many times. This chain joins TRBV12-3 or TRBV12-4 and TRBJ1-1; weak D call: TRBD1 (6 bases). The CDR3 totals 15 residues. Trimming left V 5 bases short and J 7 bases short, with 20 bases between. The chain's CDR3 is CASSPRGRPPSEAFF. The CDR3 DNA reads as TGTGCCAGCAGTCCCAGGGGACGGCCGCCTAGTGAAGCTTTCTTT.

The table lists this clonotype with many counts. The chain carries TRBV4-2 and TRBJ2-5; 11 nucleotides match TRBD2. The V segment lost 2 bases and the J segment 4 bases; nucleotides outside the gene matches: 9. The CDR3 covers 17 residues. The germline V gene has CDR1 LGHNA and CDR2 YNFKEQ. CDR3 residues: CASSQRGVSGGGETQYF. The CDR3 nucleotides read TGTGCCAGCAGCCAAAGAGGCGTTAGCGGGGGGGGAGAGACCCAGTACTTC.

This clonotype was seen a few times. The chain joins TRBV19 to TRBJ1-1; 7 bases map to TRBD1. With 5 bases clipped from V and 4 bases from J, the junction kept 13 bases outside the gene matches. The CDR3 extends over 16 amino acids. The germline gives CDR1 LNHDA, CDR2 SQIVND (reference sequence). CDR3 sequence: CASSLLTRQGTTEAFF. DNA for the CDR3: TGTGCCAGTAGTCTCCTAACCCGACAGGGAACCACTGAAGCTTTCTTT.

This clonotype was counted ten times or more. The V gene is TRBV18, the J gene TRBJ1-1; D remains unclear. This CDR3 contains 13 residues. The ends were cut back, 2 bases at V and 5 bases at J, with 9 bases in the middle. The germline gives CDR1 KGHSH, CDR2 LQKENI. The CDR3 here is CASSPYPGTEAFF. The CDR3 DNA reads TGTGCCAGCTCACCATACCCGGGGACTGAAGCTTTCTTT.

This clonotype was seen ten or more times. V gene TRBV19 combines with J gene TRBJ2-1; D not certain. Germline values: CDR1 LNHDA, CDR2 SQIVND (reference sequence). The CDR3 extends over 15 amino acids. V lost 1 base, J lost 1 base, and 8 bases lay in between. CDR3 region: CASSIVPGSYNEQFF. For the CDR3, the DNA is TGTGCCAGTAGTATAGTCCCTGGTTCCTACAATGAGCAGTTCTTC.

This clonotype has ten or more counts. V gene TRBV18 combines with J gene TRBJ2-2, with TRBD1 matching 7 bases. The CDR3 sequence is 14 residues long. CDR1 and CDR2 (germline): KGHSH, LQKENI. The ends lost 4 bases at V and 3 bases at J; junction bases unmatched: 2. The CDR3 protein is CASSLQGDTGELFF. CDR3 in DNA: TGTGCCAGCTCACTCCAGGGGGACACCGGGGAGCTGTTTTTT.

This clonotype is categorized as large. This sequence joins TRBV2 and TRBJ2-3; no reliable D call. V lost 6 bases and J lost 2, with 6 bases in between. CDR3 size: 12 residues. CDR1 is SNHLY, CDR2 FYNNEI, per germline. The CDR3 loop is CASRGSTDTQYF. For the CDR3, the DNA is TGTGCCAGCAGGGGCTCCACAGATACGCAGTATTTT.